Reported below is one T cell receptor (beta chain). Trimming took 6 bases from V and 1 from J; bases not matched to a gene: 16. CDR1 is MNHEY, CDR2 SMNVEV, per germline (reference sequence). The CDR3 totals 19 residues. These data come from a study of early stage breast cancer tumors. Clones were sequenced by immunoSEQ multiplex PCR, and TCRdb holds only the in-frame ones, with some missing. The sample carries some 70,000 clones, around four fifths recorded once. Sequences were obtained from blood. This sequence originates from a person aged 55 to 75 with breast cancer. This sequence joins TRBV27 and TRBJ1-5; 9 bases are a match to TRBD1. The CDR3 region has the DNA TGTGCCAGCAGCCAATACCGGGACAGGGAGGACCAGAGCAATCAGCCCCAGCATTTT. Translated, it gives CASSQYRDREDQSNQPQHF.